The 3 T cell receptor beta chains below all came from one sample that was sequenced in a study of healthy donors' naive CD4 and CD8 T cells. Starting from around 500 ng of total RNA, TCR libraries were made with linear amplification. One entry per CDR3 protein, called by TCRdb with MiXCR from the reads. The sample has around 180,000 distinct CDR3 sequences, about 70% seen once. The sample taken for sequencing was naive CD4+ and CD8+ T cells sorted from blood, pooled from several donors. The source of these receptors is a pool of human donors in good health; the sample pools cells from several healthy donors.

This sequence joins TRBV19 and TRBJ2-1; D gene ambiguous. The V gene's germline CDR1 is LNHDA and CDR2 SQIVND (reference sequence). The CDR3 has 13 residues. V was trimmed by 4 bases and J by 7 bases, leaving 11 bases between them. The CDR3 is CASSSFLSNEQFF. The CDR3 nucleotides read TGTGCCAGTAGTAGTTTCCTCTCTAATGAGCAGTTCTTC.

The chain is built from TRBV5-1 and TRBJ1-3, with D possibly being TRBD1 (5 bases). CDR3 length: 16 amino acids. Trimming stripped 2 bases from V and 0 bases from J, with 12 bases between. CDR1 is SGHRS, CDR2 YFSETQ, per germline. For the CDR3, the DNA is TGCGCCAGCAGCTTCGGATTGGGGCTCTCTGGAAACACCATATATTTT. It yields the protein CASSFGLGLSGNTIYF.

The J gene is TRBJ2-7, the V gene TRBV29-1; D tentatively fits TRBD1 or TRBD2 (5 bases each). Trimming took 0 bases from V and 2 from J, leaving 14 bases between them. The CDR3 is 15 amino acids. Per germline, CDR1 SQVTM and CDR2 ANQGSEA. CDR3 nucleotide sequence: TGCAGCGTTGAAGAAACGGCAGGGACGACCTACGAGCAGTACTTC. Protein product: CSVEETAGTTYEQYF.